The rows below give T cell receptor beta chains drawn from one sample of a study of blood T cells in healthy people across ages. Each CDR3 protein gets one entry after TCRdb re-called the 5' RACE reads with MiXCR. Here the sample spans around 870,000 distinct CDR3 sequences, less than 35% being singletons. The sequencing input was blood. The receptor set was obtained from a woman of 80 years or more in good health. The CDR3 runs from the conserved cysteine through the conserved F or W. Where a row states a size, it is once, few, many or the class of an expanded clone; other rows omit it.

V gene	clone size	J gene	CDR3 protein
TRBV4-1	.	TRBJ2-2	CASNSPAGGRVGELFF
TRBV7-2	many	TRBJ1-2	CASSSRQGKEYGYTF
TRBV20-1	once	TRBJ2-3	CSARDMRASPGDTQYF
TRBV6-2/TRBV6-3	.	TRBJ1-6	CASSKGNSPLHF
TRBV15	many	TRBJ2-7	CATSRDRGAAYEQYF
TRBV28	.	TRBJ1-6	CASSQGTGVLYNSPLHF
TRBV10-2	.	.	CASGHSGSSYNEQYF
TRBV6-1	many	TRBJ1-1	CASSRTVENTEAFF
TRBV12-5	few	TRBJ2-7	CASGLARLNEQYF
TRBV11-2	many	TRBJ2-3	CASKRSTDTQYF
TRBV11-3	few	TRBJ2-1	CASSPSLGNEQFF
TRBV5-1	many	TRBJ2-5	CASSNSQGGETQYF
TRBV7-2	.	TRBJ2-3	CASRVTGSTDTQYF
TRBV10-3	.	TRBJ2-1	CAISGAIGGGNEQFF
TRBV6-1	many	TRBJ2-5	CASSEQMGQGGQTQYF
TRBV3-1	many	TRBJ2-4	CASSLTIAKNIQYF
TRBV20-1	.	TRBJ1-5	CSASSGDNSNQPQHF
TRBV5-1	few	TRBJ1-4	CAGSLVQGGEKLFF
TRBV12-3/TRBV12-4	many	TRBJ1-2	CASSFPGQGNYGYTF
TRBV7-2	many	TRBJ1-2	CASSSVGGYGYTF
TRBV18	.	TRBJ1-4	CASSPGLDEKRFF
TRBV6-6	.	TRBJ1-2	CAGSYEGNYGYTF
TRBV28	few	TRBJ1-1	CASTPSSGGYNTEAFF
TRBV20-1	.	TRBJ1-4	CSAPDRGAEKLFF
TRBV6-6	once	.	CASSSPGQGVEQYF
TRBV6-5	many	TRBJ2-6	CASTFGQTRNGANVLTF
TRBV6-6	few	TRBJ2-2	CASTKTGLPDTGELFF
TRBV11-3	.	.	CASSLRDRGDEQYF
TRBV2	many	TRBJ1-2	CASSPAGRSQGYTF
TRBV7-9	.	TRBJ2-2	CASSEKRDPGGFWPGELFF
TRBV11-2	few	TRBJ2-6	CASSLARIPAGANVLTF
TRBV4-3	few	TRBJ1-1	CASSKTADPAEAFF
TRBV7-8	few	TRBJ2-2	CASSKRDPPGTGELFF
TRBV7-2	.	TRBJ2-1	CASSRLALEQFF
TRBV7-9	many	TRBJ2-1	CASSLGQRGGTGNEQFF